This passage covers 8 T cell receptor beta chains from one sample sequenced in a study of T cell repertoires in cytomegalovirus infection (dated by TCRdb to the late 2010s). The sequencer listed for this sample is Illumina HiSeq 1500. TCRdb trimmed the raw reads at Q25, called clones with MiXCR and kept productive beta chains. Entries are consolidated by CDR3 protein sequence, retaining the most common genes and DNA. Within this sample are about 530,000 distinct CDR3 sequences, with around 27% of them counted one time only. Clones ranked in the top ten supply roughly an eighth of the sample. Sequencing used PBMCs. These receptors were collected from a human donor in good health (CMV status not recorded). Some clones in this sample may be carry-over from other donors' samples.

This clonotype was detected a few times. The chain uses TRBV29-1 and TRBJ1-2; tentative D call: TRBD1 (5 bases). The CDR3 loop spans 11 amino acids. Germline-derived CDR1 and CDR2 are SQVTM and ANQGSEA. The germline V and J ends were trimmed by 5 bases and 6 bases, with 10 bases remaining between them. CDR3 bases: TGCAGCGTTTCTGGGACGCATGGCTACACCTTC. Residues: CSVSGTHGYTF.

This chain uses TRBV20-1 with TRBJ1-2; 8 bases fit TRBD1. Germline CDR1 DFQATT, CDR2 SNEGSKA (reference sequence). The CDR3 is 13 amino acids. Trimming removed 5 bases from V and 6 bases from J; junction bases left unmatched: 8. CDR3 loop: CSAGDRGSHGYTF. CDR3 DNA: TGCAGTGCTGGCGACAGGGGAAGCCATGGCTACACCTTC.

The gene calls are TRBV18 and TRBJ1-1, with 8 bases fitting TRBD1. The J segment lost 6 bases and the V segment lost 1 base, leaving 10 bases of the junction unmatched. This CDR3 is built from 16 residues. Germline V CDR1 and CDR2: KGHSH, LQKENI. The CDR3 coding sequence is TGTGCCAGCTCACCACGACCAGGGCAGGGGGCCGCTGAAGCTTTCTTT. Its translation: CASSPRPGQGAAEAFF.

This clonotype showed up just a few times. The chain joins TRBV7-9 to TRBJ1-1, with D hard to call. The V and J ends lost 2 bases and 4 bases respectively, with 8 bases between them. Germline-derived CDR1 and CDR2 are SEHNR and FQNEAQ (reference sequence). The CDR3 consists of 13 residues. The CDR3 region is CASSLWEPTEAFF. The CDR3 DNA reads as TGTGCCAGCAGCTTATGGGAGCCCACTGAAGCTTTCTTT.

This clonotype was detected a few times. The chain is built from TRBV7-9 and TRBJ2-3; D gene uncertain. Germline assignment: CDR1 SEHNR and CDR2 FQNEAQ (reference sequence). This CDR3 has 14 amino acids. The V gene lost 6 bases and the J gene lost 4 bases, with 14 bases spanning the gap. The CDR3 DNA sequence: TGTGCCAGCAGTTCCAGCGCCCCGGCAGATACGCAGTATTTT. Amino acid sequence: CASSSSAPADTQYF.

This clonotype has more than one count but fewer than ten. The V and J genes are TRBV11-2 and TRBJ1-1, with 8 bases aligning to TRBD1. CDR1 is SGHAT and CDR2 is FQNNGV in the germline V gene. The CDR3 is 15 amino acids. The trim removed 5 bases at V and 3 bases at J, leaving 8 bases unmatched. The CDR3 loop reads CASSIPRGPHTEAFF. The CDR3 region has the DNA TGTGCCAGCAGCATACCCAGGGGGCCGCACACTGAAGCTTTCTTT. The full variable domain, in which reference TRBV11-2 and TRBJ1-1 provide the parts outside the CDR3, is EAGVAQSPRYKIIEKRQSVAFWCNPISGHATLYWYQQILGQGPKLLIQFQNNGVVDDSQLPKDRFSAERLKGVDSTLKIQPAKLEDSAVYLCASSIPRGPHTEAFFGQGTRLTVV.

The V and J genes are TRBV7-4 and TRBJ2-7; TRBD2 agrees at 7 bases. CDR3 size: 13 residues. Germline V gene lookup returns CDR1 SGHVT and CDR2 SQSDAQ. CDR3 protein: CVSSLGGAYEQYV. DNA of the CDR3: TGTGTCAGCAGCTTGGGAGGGGCCTACGAGCAGTACGTC.

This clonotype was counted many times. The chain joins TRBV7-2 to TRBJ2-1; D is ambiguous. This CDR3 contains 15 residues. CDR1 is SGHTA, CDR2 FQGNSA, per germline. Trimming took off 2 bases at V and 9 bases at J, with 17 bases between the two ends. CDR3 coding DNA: TGTGCCAGCAGCTTAATCTTTGGCAGTATCGGTGAGCAGTTCTTC. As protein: CASSLIFGSIGEQFF.